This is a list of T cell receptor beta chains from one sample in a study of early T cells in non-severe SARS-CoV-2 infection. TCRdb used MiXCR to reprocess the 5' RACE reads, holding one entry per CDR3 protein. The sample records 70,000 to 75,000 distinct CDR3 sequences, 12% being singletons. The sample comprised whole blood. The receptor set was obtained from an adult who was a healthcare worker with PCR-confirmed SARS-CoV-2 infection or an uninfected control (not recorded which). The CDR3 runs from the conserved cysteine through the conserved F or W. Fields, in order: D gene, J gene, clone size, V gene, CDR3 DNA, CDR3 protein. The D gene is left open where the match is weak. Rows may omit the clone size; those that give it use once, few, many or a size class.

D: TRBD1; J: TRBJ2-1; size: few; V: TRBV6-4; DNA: TGTGCCAGCAGTGAACAGGGGGCAAACTACAATGAGCAGTTCTTC; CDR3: CASSEQGANYNEQFF
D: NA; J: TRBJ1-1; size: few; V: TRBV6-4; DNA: TGTGCCAGCAGTGAGGGGACGGAGAACACTGAAGCTTTCTTT; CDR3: CASSEGTENTEAFF
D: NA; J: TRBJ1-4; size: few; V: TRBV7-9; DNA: TGTGCCAGCAGTTCTTATAATGAAAAACTGTTTTTT; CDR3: CASSSYNEKLFF
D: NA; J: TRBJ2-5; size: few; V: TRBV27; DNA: TGTGCCAGCAGGGCTGCCGCCTTCGAGACCCAGTACTTC; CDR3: CASRAAAFETQYF
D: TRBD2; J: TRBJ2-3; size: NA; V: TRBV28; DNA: TGTGCCAGCAGTTTACTTTTCTCAAGAGCGGGAGGACCGCGGGATACGCAGTATTTT; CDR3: CASSLLFSRAGGPRDTQYF
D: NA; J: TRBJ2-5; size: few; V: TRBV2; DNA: TGTGCCAGCCCCGGGGGAGAAATCCAAGAGACCCAGTACTTC; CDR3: CASPGGEIQETQYF
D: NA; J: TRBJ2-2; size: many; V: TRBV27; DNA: TGTGCCAGCAGTCCCGTTAGCGGAGCGAACACCGGGGAGCTGTTTTTT; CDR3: CASSPVSGANTGELFF
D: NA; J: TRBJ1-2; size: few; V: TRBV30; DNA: TGTGCCTGGAGTCGTACCTATGGCTACACCTTC; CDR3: CAWSRTYGYTF
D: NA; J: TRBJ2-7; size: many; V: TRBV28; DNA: TGTGCCAGCAGTAAAGGGGTCGAGCAGTACTTC; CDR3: CASSKGVEQYF
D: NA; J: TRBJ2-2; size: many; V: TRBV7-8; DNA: TGTGCCAGCAGCGGGCGACAGTTCCTACGGACCGGGGAGCTGTTTTTT; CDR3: CASSGRQFLRTGELFF
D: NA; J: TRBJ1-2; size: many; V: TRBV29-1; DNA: TGCAGCGTTGGGCTGATAGTGGGCGGCTACACCTTC; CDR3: CSVGLIVGGYTF
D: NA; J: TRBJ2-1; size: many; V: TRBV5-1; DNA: TGCGCCAGCAGCTTTCTCCCTACATACAATGAGCAGTTCTTC; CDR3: CASSFLPTYNEQFF
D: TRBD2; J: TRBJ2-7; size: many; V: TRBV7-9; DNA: TGTGCCAGCAGCTCAACTAGCGGGAGTGGCGAGCAGTACTTC; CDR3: CASSSTSGSGEQYF
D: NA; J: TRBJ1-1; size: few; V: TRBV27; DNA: TGTGCCAGCAGTTTTGGGCAGGGGAACACTGAAGCTTTCTTT; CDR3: CASSFGQGNTEAFF
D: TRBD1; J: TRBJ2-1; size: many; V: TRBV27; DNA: TGTGCCAGCAGTAACGACAGGGGAACGGACAATGAGCAGTTCTTC; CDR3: CASSNDRGTDNEQFF
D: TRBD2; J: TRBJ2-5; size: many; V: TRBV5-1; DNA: TGCGCCAGCAGCTTGGCCGGGACTAGCGTAGAGACCCAGTACTTC; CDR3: CASSLAGTSVETQYF
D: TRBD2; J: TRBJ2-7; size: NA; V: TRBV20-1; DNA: TGCAGTGCTAGAGAACATCTAGCGGGAGGACGTTCCTACGAGCAGTACTTC; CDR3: CSAREHLAGGRSYEQYF
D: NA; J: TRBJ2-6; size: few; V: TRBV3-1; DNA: TGTGCCAGCAGCCAAGGATGGGGTGTTGGGGATGGGGCCAACGTCCTGACTTTC; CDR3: CASSQGWGVGDGANVLTF
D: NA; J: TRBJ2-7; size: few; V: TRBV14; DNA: TGTGCCAGCAGCCAAGTGAGACATCCTGGGGACGAGCAGTACTTC; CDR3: CASSQVRHPGDEQYF
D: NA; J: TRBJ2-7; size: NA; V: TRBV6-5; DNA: TGTGCCAGCAGTGTCGGGGCAGCGAGGTACTACGAGCAGTACTTC; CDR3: CASSVGAARYYEQYF
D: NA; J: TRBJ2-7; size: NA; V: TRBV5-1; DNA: TGCGCCAGCAGTTTGGAGGGGCGGGTCCCCTCCTACGAGCAGTACTTC; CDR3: CASSLEGRVPSYEQYF
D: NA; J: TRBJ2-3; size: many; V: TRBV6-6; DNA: TGTGCCAGCAACACGAGGGGTAGAACAGATACGCAGTATTTT; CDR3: CASNTRGRTDTQYF
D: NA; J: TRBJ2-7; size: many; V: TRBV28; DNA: TGTGCCAGCAGTCGACAGGACCTCGACGAGCAGTACTTC; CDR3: CASSRQDLDEQYF
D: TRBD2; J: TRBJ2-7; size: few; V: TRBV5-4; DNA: TGTGCCTGGAAAGCGGGAGGACCCTACGAGCAGTACTTC; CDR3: CAWKAGGPYEQYF
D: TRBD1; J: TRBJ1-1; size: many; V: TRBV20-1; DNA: TGCAGTGCTCGTCCCGGGACAGGGAGAAGCACTGAAGCTTTCTTT; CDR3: CSARPGTGRSTEAFF
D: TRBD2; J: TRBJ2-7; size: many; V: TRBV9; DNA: TGTGCCAGCAGCGTAGACGGGAGGCTCTACGAGCAGTACTTC; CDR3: CASSVDGRLYEQYF
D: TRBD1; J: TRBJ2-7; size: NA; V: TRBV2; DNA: TGTGCCAGCAGTGAAGGCGGGACAGGGGCCTACGAGCAGTACTTC; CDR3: CASSEGGTGAYEQYF
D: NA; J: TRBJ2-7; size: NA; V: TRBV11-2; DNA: TGTGCCAGCAGCCCGACGACGGGTTCCTACGAGCAGTACTTC; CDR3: CASSPTTGSYEQYF
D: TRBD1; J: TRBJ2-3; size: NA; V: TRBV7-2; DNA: TGTGCCAGCAGCTTACGACAGGGGGGAGATACGCAGTATTTT; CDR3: CASSLRQGGDTQYF
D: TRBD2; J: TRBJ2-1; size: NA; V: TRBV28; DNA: TGTGCCAGCAGTACTACGCGGCGGGAGGGCCTCTATGAGCAGTTCTTC; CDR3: CASSTTRREGLYEQFF
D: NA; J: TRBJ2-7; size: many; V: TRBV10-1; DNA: TGCGCCAGCAGTGATGGGATCCTCGGGCAGTACTTC; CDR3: CASSDGILGQYF
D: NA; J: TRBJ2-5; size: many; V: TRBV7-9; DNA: TGTGCCAGCAGCGAGCGGATGTCAGAAGCGACGGAGACCCAGTACTTC; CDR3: CASSERMSEATETQYF
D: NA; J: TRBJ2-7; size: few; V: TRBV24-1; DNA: TGTGCCACCAGTGATTTTCGAGGCAGCCCTTACGAGCAGTACTTC; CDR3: CATSDFRGSPYEQYF
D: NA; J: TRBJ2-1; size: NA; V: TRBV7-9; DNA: TGTGCCAGCAGCCCCTCCGGAGGACTTCGTAATGAGCAGTTCTTC; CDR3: CASSPSGGLRNEQFF
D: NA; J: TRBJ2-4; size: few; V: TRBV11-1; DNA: TGTGCCAGCAGCTACGGGGCCAAAAACATTCAGTACTTC; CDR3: CASSYGAKNIQYF
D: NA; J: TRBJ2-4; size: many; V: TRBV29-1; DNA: TGCAGCGGAGGACACTCAGGGACCCTACCCCAGTACTTC; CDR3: CSGGHSGTLPQYF
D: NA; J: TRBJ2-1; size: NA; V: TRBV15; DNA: TGTGCCACCAGCAGGCCAGCTGGGGCTTACAATGAGCAGTTCTTC; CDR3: CATSRPAGAYNEQFF
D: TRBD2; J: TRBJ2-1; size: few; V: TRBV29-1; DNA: TGCAGCGCCCCATCCCGCGGGAGGGCCGACTACAATGAGCAGTTCTTC; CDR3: CSAPSRGRADYNEQFF
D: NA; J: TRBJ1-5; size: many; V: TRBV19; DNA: TGTGCCAGTAGTCGTTCCCCGAGCAATCAGCCCCAGCATTTT; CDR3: CASSRSPSNQPQHF
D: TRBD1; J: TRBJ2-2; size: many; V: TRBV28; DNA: TGTGCCAGCAGTTTAGGTCGGACAGGCCGGAACACCGGGGAGCTGTTTTTT; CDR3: CASSLGRTGRNTGELFF
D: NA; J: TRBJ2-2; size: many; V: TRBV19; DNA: TGTGCCAGTAGTACCGTGGACAGTTTCACCGGGGAGCTGTTTTTT; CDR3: CASSTVDSFTGELFF
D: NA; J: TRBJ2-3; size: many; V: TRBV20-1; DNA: TGCAGTGCTAGAATACAGGGTAAAGATACGCAGTATTTT; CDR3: CSARIQGKDTQYF
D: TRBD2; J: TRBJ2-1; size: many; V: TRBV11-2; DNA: TGTGCCAGCAGCTTAGTACGGGACTACCTAAATGAGCAGTTCTTC; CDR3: CASSLVRDYLNEQFF
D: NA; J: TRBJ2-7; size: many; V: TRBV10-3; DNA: TGTGCCATCAGTGAAAATCCGGACAGCATTGAGGGGGGTTTTTACGAGCAGTACTTC; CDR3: CAISENPDSIEGGFYEQYF
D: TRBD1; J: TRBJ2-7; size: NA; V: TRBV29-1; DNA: TGCAGCGGCACTTCCCCTATTCGGGACAGACCCCACGAGCAGTACTTC; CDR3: CSGTSPIRDRPHEQYF